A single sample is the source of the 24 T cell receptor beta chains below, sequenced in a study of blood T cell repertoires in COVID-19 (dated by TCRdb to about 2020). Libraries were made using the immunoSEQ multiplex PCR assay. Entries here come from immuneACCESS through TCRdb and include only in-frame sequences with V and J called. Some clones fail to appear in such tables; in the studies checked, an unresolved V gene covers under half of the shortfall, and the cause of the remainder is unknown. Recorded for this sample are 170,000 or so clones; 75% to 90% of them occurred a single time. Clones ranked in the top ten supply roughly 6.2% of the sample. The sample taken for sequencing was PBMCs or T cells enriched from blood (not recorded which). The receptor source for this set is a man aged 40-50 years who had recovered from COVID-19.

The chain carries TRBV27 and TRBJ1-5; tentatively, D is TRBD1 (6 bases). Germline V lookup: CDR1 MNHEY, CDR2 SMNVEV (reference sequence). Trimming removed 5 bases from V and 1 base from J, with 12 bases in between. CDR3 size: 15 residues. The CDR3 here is CASSPLDRSNQPQHF. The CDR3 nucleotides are TGTGCCAGCAGTCCCCTTGACAGGAGCAATCAGCCCCAGCATTTT.

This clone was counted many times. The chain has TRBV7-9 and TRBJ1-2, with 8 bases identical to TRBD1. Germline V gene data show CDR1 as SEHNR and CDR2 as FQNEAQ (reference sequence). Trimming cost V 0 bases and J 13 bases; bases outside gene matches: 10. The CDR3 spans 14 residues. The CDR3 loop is CASSLAVAGGGFTF. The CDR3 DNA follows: TGTGCCAGCAGCTTAGCAGTTGCAGGGGGCGGGTTCACCTTC.

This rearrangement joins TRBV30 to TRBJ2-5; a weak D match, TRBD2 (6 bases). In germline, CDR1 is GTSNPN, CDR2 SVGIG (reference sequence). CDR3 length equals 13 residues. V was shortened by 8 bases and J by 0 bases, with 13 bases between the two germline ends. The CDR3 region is CASLGGHQETQYF. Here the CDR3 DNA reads TGTGCCAGCCTCGGGGGACACCAAGAGACCCAGTACTTC. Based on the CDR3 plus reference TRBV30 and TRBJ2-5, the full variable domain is SQTIHQWPATLVQPVGSPLSLECTVEGTSNPNLYWYRQAAGRGLQLLFYSVGIGQISSEVPQNLSASRPQDRQFILSSKKLLLSDSGFYLCASLGGHQETQYFGPGTRLLVL.

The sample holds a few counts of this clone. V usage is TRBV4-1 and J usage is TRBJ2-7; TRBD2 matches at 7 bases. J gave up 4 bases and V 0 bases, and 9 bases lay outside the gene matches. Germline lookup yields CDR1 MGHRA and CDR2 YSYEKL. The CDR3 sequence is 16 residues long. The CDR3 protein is CASSQEGLGGGYEQYF. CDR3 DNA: TGCGCCAGCAGCCAAGAAGGGCTGGGGGGGGGATACGAGCAGTACTTC.

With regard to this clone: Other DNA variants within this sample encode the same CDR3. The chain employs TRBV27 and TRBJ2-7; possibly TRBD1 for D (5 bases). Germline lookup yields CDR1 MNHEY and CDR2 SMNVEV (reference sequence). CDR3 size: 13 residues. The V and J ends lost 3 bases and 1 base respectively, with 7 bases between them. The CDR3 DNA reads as TGTGCCAGCAGTTTGGGGCAGTCCTACGAGCAGTACTTC. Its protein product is CASSLGQSYEQYF.

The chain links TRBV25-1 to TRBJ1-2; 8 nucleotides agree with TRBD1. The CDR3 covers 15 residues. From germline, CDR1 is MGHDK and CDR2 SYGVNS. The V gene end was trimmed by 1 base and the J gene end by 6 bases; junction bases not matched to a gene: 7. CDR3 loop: CASSEFSGGANGYTF. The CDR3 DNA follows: TGTGCCAGCAGTGAATTCTCAGGGGGCGCAAATGGCTACACCTTC.

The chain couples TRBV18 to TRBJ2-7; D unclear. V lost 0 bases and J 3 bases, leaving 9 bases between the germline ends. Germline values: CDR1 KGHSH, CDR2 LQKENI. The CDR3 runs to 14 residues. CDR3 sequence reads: CASSPPAKSYEQYF. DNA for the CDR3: TGTGCCAGCTCACCACCCGCCAAGAGCTACGAGCAGTACTTC.

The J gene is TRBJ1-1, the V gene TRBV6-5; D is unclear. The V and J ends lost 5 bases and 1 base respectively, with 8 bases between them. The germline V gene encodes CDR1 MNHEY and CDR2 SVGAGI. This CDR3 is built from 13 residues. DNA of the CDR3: TGTGCCAGCAGTCTGTACAGGAACACTGAAGCTTTCTTT. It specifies CASSLYRNTEAFF.

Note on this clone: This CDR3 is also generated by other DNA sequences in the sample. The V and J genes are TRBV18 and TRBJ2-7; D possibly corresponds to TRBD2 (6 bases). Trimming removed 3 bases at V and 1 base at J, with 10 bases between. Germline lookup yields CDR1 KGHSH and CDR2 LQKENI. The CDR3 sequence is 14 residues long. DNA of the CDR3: TGTGCCAGCTCACCCCGGCGGGATTCCTACGAGCAGTACTTC. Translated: CASSPRRDSYEQYF.

CDR3 DNA sequence: TGTGCCAGCAGTGAAGGGGTTGGGGGGGGATATAATGAAAAACTGTTTTTT. It encodes CASSEGVGGGYNEKLFF. This chain links TRBV6-1 with TRBJ1-4, with D perhaps TRBD1 (5 bases). This CDR3 has 17 amino acids. Trimming removed 1 base at V and 4 bases at J, with 16 bases between. Germline loops: CDR1 MNHNS, CDR2 SASEGT.

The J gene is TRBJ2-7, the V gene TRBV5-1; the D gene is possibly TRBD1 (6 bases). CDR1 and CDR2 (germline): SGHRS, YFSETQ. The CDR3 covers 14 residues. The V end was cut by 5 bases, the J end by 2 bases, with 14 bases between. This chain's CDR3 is CASRTQTGPYEQYF. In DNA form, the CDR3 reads TGCGCCAGCAGAACCCAGACAGGTCCCTACGAGCAGTACTTC.

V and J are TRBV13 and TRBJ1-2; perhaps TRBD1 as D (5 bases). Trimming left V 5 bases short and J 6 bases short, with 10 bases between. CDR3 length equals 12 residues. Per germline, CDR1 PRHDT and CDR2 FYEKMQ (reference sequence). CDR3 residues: CASSDGTHGYTF. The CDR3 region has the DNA TGTGCCAGCAGCGATGGGACTCATGGCTACACCTTC.

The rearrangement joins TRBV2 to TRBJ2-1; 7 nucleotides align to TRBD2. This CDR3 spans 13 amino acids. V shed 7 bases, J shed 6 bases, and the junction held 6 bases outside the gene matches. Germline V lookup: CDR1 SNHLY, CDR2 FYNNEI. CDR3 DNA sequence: TGTGCCAGCAACGGACTAGGCGGCAATGAGCAGTTCTTC. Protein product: CASNGLGGNEQFF.

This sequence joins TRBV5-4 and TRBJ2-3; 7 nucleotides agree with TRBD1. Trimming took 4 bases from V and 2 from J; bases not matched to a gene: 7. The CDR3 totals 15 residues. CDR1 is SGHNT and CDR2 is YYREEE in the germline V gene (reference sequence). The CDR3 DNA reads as TGTGCCAGCAGCCAGGGACAGACATACACAGATACGCAGTATTTT. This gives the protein CASSQGQTYTDTQYF.

The CDR3 bases are TGTGCCAGCAGTTACACAGGGTGGAATTCACCCCTCCACTTT. The encoded protein is CASSYTGWNSPLHF. This chain connects TRBV28 to TRBJ1-6; possibly TRBD1 for D (6 bases). Germline CDR1 and CDR2: MDHEN and SYDVKM. There are 14 residues in the CDR3. Deletions cut 4 bases from V and 7 bases from J, with 11 bases between.

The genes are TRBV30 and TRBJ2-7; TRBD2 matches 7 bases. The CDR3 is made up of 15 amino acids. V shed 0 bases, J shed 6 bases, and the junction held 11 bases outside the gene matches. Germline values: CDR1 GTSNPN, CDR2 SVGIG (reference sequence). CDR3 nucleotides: TGTGCCTGGAGTGTAAACCCCAGCGGGATTGGCGAGCAGTACTTC. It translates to CAWSVNPSGIGEQYF. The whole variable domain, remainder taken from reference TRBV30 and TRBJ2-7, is SQTIHQWPATLVQPVGSPLSLECTVEGTSNPNLYWYRQAAGRGLQLLFYSVGIGQISSEVPQNLSASRPQDRQFILSSKKLLLSDSGFYLCAWSVNPSGIGEQYFGPGTRLTVT.

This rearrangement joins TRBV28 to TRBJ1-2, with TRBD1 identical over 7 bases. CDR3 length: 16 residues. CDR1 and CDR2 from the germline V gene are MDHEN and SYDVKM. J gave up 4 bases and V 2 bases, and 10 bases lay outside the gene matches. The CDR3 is CASSLREQGSLYGYTF. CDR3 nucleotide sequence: TGTGCCAGCAGTTTAAGAGAACAGGGGTCCCTCTATGGCTACACCTTC.

CDR3 in amino acids: CASSFSLDREQFF. DNA for the CDR3: TGTGCCAGCAGCTTTAGTCTAGATCGCGAGCAGTTCTTC. The rearrangement uses TRBV7-3 and TRBJ2-1; D uncertain. Germline V gene sequence: CDR1 SGHTA, CDR2 FQGTGA. This CDR3 is built from 13 residues. The V end lost 3 bases, the J end lost 10 bases, and 13 bases lay between the germline ends.

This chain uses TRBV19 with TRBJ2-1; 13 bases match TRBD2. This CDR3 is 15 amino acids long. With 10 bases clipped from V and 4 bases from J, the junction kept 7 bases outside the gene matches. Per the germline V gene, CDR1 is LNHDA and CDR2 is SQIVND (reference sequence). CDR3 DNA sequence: TGTGCCACACAAAGGGGACTAGCGGGATACAATGAGCAGTTCTTC. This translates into CATQRGLAGYNEQFF.

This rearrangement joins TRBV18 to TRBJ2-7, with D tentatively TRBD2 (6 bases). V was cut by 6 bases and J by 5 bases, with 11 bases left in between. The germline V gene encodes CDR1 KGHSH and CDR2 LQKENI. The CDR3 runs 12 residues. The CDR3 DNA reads TGTGCCAGCTCGCTCCGCGGGGACGAGCAGTACTTC. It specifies CASSLRGDEQYF.

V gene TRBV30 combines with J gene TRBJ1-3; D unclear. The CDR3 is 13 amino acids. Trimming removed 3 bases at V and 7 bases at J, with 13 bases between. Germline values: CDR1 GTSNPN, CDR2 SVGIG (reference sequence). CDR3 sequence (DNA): TGTGCCTGGAGCGACGGTCTGCGGAACACCATATATTTT. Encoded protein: CAWSDGLRNTIYF.

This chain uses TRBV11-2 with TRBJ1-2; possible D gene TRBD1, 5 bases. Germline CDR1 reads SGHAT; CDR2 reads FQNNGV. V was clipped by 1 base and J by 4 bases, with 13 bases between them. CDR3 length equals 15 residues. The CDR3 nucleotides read TGTGCCAGCAGCTTAGGGGCAGGGTCTATCTATGGCTACACCTTC. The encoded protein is CASSLGAGSIYGYTF.

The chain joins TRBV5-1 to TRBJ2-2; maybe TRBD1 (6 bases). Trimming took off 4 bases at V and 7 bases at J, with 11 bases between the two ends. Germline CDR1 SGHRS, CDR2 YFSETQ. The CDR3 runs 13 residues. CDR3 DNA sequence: TGCGCCAGCAGCCATGGACAGAACGGGGAGCTGTTTTTT. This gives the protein CASSHGQNGELFF.

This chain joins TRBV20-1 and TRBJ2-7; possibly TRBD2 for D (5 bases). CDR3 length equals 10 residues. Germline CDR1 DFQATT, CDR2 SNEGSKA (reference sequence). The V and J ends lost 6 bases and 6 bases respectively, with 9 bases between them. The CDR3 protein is CSADAGEQYF. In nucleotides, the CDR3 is TGCAGTGCGGACGCGGGCGAGCAGTACTTC.